The sequence of this TCR beta chain was determined in a study of OX40 agonist ivuxolimab in advanced cancers. Overall study: Partial responses were recorded for three patients, including one with hepatocellular carcinoma and two with cutaneous melanoma.

TCRdb's table, derived via immunoSEQ multiplex PCR, lists solely in-frame clones and lacks some. The sample lists about 17,000 clones, nearly 75% occurring once. The CDR3 covers 16 residues. Germline CDR1 and CDR2: SGHVS and FQNEAQ. The trim removed 5 bases at V and 2 bases at J, leaving 9 bases unmatched. Broader study findings: Relative to CD4+, CD8+ T cells held more expanded clones on average.

As for this clone: The antigen remains undetermined.

The TCR sequence derives from an adult with an advanced solid tumor such as melanoma, head and neck, liver or kidney cancer. This sequence joins TRBV7-8 and TRBJ2-7; TRBD2 agrees at 10 bases. The sample here was CD4+ or CD8+ T cells sorted from blood, taken in a trial of the OX40 agonist ivuxolimab. The CDR3 spells CASSPYLAGGPYEQYF. The CDR3 nucleotides are TGTGCCAGCAGCCCCTATTTAGCGGGAGGACCCTACGAGCAGTACTTC. The full variable domain, with the rest looked up from reference TRBV7-8 and TRBJ2-7, is GAGVSQSPRYKVAKRGQDVALRCDPISGHVSLFWYQQALGQGPEFLTYFQNEAQLDKSGLPSDRFFAERPEGSVSTLKIQRTQQEDSAVYLCASSPYLAGGPYEQYFGPGTRLTVT.